The text below deals with one T cell receptor beta chain. The entry originates in a study of CD8+CD57+ T cells in acquired aplastic anemia. Study overall: Average DNA yield from sorted CD4+ and CD8+ cells was around 3.2 ug.

This CDR3 region has 15 residues. Trimming removed 6 bases from V and 0 bases from J, with 13 bases in between. CDR1 SNHLY and CDR2 FYNNEI come from the germline V gene. Template material for TCR beta VDJ and CDR3 profiling consisted of genomic DNA. Via MiXCR, TCRdb re-called the reads, giving one row per CDR3 protein. Of over 150,000 distinct CDR3 sequences listed, about 53% are singletons. The TCR sequence derives from a human donor in good health, serving as a control. The chain is built from TRBV2 and TRBJ2-3, with D possibly being TRBD2 (6 bases). Sequenced material: sorted CD4+, CD8+, or CD8+CD57+ T cells (not recorded which) from PBMCs. CDR3 protein: CASRALAISTDTQYF. The CDR3, as DNA: TGTGCCAGCAGGGCCCTAGCGATTAGCACAGATACGCAGTATTTT. The complete variable domain, with remaining parts taken from reference TRBV2 and TRBJ2-3, reads EPEVTQTPSHQVTQMGQEVILRCVPISNHLYFYWYRQILGQKVEFLVSFYNNEISEKSEIFDDQFSVERPDGSNFTLKIRSTKLEDSAMYFCASRALAISTDTQYFGPGTRLTVL.